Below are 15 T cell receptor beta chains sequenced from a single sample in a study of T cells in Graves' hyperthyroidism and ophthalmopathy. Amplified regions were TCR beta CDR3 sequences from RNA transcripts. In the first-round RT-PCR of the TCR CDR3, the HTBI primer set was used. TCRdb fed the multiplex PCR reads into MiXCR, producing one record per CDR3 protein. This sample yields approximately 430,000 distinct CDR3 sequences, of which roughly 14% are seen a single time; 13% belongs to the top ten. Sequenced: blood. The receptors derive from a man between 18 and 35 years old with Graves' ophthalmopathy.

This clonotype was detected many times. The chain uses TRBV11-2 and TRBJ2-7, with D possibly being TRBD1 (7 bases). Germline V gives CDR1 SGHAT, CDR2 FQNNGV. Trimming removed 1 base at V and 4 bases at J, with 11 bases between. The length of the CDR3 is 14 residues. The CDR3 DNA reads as TGTGCCAGCAGCTTAGGTCCAGGGGGGTACGAGCAGTACTTC. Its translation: CASSLGPGGYEQYF.

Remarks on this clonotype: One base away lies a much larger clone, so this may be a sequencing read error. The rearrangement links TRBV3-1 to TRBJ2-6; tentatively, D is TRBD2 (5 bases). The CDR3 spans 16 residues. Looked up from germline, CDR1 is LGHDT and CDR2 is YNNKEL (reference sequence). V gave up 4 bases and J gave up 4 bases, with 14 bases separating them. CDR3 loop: CASSRTDFRGANVLTF. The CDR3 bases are TGTGCCAGCAGCCGGACTGACTTCCGGGGGGCCAACGTCCTGACTTTC.

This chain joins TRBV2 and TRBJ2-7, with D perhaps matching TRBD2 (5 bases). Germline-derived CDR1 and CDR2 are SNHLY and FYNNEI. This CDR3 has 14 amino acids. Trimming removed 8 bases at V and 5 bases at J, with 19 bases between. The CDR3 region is CASHSEGVVNEQYF. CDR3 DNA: TGTGCCAGCCACAGCGAGGGAGTAGTGAACGAGCAGTACTTC.

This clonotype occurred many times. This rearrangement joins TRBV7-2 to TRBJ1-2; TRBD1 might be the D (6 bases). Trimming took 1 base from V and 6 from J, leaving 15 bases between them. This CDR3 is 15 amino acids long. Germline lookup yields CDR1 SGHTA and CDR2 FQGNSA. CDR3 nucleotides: TGTGCCAGCAGCTTAGAAGTTGGGGGCGGGGATGGCTACACCTTC. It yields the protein CASSLEVGGGDGYTF.

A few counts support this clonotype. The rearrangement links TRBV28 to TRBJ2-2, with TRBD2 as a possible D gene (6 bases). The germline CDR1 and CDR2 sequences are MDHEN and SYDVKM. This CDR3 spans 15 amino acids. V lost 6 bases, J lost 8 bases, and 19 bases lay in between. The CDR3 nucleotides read TGTGCCAGCAGCCCCGCAAACGGGGGAGAGGGGGAGCTGTTTTTT. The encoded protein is CASSPANGGEGELFF.

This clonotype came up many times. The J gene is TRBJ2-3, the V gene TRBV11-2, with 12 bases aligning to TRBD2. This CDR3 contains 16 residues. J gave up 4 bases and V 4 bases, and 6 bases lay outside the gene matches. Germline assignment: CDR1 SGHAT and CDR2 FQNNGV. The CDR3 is CASSSRLAGDADTQYF. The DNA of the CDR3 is TGTGCCAGCAGCTCCCGACTAGCGGGAGATGCAGATACGCAGTATTTT.

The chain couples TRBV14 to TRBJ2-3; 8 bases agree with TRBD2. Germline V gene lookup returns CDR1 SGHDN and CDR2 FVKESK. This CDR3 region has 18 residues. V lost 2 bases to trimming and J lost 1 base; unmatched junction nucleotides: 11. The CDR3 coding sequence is TGTGCCAGCAGCCAAACCATAACGGGGGGGCGTGGCACAGATACGCAGTATTTT. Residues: CASSQTITGGRGTDTQYF.

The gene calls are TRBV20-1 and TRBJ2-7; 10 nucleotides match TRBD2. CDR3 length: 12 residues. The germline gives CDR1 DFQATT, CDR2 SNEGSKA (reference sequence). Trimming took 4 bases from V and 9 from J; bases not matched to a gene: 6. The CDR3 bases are TGCAGTGCTATACAGCGGGAGGGCGGGCAGTACTTC. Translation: CSAIQREGGQYF.

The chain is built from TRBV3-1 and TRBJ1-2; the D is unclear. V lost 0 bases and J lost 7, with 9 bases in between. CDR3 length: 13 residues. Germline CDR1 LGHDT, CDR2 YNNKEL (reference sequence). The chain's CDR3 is CASSQDLWVGYTF. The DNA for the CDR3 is TGTGCCAGCAGCCAAGATCTTTGGGTTGGCTACACCTTC.

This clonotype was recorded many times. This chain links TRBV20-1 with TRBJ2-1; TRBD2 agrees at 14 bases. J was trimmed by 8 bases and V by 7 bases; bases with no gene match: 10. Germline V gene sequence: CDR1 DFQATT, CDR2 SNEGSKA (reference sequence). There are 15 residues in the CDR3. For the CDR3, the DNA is TGCAGTGTCGGATCGCCGGGACTAGCGGGAGATGAGCAGTTCTTC. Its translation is CSVGSPGLAGDEQFF.

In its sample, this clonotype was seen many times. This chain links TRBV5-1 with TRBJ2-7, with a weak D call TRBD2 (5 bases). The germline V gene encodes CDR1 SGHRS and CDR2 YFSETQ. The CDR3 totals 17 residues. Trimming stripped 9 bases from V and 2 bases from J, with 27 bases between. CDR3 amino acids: CANRSLEVGINPYEQYF. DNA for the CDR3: TGCGCCAACCGAAGCTTGGAGGTGGGGATCAACCCCTACGAGCAGTACTTC.

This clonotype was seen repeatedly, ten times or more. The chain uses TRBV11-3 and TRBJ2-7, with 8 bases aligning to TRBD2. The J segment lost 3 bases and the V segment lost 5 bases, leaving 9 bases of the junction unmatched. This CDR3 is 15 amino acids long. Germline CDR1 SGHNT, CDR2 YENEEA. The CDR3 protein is CASSTGSAGGYEQYF. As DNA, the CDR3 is TGTGCCAGCAGCACAGGGAGTGCGGGAGGCTACGAGCAGTACTTC.

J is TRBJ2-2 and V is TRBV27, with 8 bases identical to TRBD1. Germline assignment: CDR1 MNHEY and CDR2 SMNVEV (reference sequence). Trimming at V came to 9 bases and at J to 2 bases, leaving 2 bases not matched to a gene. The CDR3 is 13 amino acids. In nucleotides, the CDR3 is TGTGCCAGTGGGACAGGAAACACCGGGGAGCTGTTTTTT. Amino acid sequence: CASGTGNTGELFF.

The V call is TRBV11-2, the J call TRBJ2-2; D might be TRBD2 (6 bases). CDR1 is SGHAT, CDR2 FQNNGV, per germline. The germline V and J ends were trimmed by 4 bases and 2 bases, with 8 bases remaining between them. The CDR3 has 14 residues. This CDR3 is CASSWGENTGELFF. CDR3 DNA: TGTGCCAGCAGCTGGGGGGAAAACACCGGGGAGCTGTTTTTT.

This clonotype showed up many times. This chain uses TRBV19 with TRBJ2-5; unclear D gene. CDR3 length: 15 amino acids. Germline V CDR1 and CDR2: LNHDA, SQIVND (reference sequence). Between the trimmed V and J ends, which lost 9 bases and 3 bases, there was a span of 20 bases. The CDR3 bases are TGTGCCAGCCAAACATCGGGTAGAAGGGAAGAGACCCAGTACTTC. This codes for CASQTSGRREETQYF.